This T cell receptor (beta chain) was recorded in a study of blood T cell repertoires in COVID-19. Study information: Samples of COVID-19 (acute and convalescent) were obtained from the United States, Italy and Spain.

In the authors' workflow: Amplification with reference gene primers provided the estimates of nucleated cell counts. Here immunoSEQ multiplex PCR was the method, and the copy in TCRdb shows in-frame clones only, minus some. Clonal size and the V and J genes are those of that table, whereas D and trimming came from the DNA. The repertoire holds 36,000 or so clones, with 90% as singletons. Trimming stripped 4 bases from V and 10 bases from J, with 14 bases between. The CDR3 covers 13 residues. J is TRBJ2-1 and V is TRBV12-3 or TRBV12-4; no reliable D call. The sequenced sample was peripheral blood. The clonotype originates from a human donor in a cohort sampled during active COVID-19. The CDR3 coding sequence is TGTGCCAGCAGTTCATCCTTGGTGAGGGAGCAGTTCTTC. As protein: CASSSSLVREQFF.